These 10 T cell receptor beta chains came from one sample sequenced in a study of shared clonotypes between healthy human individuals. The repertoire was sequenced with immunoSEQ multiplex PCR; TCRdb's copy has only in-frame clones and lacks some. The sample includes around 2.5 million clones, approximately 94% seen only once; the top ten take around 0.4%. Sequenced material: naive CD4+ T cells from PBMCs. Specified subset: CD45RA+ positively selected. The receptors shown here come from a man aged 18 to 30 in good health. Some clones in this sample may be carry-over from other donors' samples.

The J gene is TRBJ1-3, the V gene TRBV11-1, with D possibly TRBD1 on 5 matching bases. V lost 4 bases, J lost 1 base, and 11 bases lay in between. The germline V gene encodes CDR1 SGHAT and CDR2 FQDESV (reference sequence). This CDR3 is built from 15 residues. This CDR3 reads CASSSDTNSGNTIYF. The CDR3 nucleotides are TGTGCCAGCAGCTCGGACACTAATTCTGGAAACACCATATATTTT.

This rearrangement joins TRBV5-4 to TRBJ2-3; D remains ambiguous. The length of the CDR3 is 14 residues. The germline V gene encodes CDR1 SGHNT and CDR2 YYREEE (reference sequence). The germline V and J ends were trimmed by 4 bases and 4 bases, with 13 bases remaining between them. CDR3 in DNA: TGTGCCAGCAGCATTACGGGCCTTCCAGATACGCAGTATTTT. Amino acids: CASSITGLPDTQYF.

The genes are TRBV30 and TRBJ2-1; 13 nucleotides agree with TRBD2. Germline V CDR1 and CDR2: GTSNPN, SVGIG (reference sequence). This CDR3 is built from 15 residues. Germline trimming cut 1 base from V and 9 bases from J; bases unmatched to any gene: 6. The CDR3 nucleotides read TGTGCCTGGAGTGAACTAGCGGGAGGGGTGGGTGAGCAGTTCTTC. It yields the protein CAWSELAGGVGEQFF. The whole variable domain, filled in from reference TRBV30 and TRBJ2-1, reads SQTIHQWPATLVQPVGSPLSLECTVEGTSNPNLYWYRQAAGRGLQLLFYSVGIGQISSEVPQNLSASRPQDRQFILSSKKLLLSDSGFYLCAWSELAGGVGEQFFGPGTRLTVL.

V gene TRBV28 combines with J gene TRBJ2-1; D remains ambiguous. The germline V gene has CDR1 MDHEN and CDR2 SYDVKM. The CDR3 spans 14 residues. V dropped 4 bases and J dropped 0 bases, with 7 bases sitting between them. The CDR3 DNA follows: TGTGCCAGCAGTTCTACTAACTCCTACAATGAGCAGTTCTTC. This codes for CASSSTNSYNEQFF.

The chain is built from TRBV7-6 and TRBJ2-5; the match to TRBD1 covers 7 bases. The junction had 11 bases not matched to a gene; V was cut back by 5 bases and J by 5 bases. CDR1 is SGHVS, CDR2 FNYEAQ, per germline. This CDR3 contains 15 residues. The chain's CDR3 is CASSPQQGWRETQYF. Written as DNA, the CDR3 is TGTGCCAGCAGCCCGCAACAGGGGTGGAGGGAGACCCAGTACTTC.

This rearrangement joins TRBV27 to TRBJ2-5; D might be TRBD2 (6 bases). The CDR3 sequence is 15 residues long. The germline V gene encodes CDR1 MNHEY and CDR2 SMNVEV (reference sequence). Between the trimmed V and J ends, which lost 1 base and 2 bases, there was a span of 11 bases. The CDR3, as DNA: TGTGCCAGCAGTTTATGGGGGGAAATACAAGAGACCCAGTACTTC. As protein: CASSLWGEIQETQYF.

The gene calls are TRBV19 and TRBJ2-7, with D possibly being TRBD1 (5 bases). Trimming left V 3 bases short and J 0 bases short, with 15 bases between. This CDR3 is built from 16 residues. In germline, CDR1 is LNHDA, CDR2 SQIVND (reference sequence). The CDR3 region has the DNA TGTGCCAGTAGTATCGTCGACAGAATATCCTCCTACGAGCAGTACTTC. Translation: CASSIVDRISSYEQYF.

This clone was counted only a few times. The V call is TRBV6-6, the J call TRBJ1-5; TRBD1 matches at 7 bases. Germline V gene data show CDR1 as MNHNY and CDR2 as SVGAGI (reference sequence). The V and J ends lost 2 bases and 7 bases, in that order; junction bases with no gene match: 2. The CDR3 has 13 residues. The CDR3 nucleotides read TGTGCCAGCAGTTACGGGGGACAGCAGCCCCAGCATTTT. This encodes CASSYGGQQPQHF.

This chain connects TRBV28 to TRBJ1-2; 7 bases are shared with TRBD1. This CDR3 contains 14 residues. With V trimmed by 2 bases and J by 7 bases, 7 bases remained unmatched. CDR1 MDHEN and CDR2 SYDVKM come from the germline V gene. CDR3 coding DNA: TGTGCCAGCAGTTTAGTGTCAGGGGGTGGTGGCTACACCTTC. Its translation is CASSLVSGGGGYTF.

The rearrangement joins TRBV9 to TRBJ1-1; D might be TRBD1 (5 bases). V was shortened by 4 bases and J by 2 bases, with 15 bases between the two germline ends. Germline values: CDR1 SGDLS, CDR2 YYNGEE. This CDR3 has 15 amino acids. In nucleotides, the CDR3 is TGTGCCAGCAGCCGTTCCGGGACCGTAAACACTGAAGCTTTCTTT. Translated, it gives CASSRSGTVNTEAFF. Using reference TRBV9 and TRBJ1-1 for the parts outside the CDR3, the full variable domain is DSGVTQTPKHLITATGQRVTLRCSPRSGDLSVYWYQQSLDQGLQFLIQYYNGEERAKGNILERFSAQQFPDLHSELNLSSLELGDSALYFCASSRSGTVNTEAFFGQGTRLTVV.